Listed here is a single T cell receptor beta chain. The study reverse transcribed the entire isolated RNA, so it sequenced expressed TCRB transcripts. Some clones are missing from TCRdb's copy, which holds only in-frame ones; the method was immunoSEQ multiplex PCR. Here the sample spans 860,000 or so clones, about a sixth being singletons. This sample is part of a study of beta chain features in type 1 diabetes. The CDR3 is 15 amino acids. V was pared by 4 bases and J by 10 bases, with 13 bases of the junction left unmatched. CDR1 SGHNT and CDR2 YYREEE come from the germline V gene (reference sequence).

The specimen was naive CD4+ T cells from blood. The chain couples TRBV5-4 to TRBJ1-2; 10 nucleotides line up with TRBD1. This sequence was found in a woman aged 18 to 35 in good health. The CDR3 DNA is TGTGCCAGCAGCGTGGTAGGGACAGGGGATAACCCCTACACCTTC. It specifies CASSVVGTGDNPYTF.